This entry concerns a single T cell receptor (beta chain). Its antigen is currently not known. Nothing much larger sits one base from this clone, and base qualities are not available. Chronic pancreatitis pancreas tissue was obtained from patients undergoing total pancreatectomy with islet autotransplantation (TPIAT). Included chronic pancreatitis patients had no known history of diabetes. For TCRbeta sequencing, genomic DNA was pulled straight from bulk pancreas tissue, skipping any T cell sorting. No particular cause of disease was identified in patients with idiopathic chronic pancreatitis. Pancreas tissues from patients and organ donors were collected consecutively at two US centers. The sample belongs to a study of immune characteristics of hereditary and idiopathic chronic pancreatitis. Looking at the study overall: Local immune cells and TCRbeta repertoires in the pancreas were profiled in this study for hereditary and idiopathic chronic pancreatitis, with control organ donor pancreases used for comparison. The gDNA-based approach was selected because the approach required minimal in vitro experimental manipulation of T cells infiltrating the pancreas. In total, 4 or 5 control pancreases, about seven hereditary chronic pancreatitis pancreases and about six idiopathic chronic pancreatitis pancreases underwent TCRbeta sequencing. General conclusions and limits of the study: Chronic pancreatitis caused by alcohol use was not included in the study. Because patient tissue could be obtained only at the time of TPIAT, immune findings may have been influenced by differences in disease duration. Compared with controls, TCRbeta repertoire diversity was significantly higher and clonality was lower in both chronic pancreatitis groups. Numbers of productive TCR rearrangements correlated positively with disease severity scores among approximately 13 chronic pancreatitis patients. Vbeta-Jbeta gene family usage, including TRBV10, TRBV19, TRBV23 and TRBV5, differed between hereditary and idiopathic chronic pancreatitis.

Via the germline V gene, CDR1 is ENHRY and CDR2 SYGVKD. Compared with germline, V lacks 10 bases and J lacks 3 bases; bases without a gene match: 3. From the cysteine up to the phenylalanine, the CDR3 has a length of 14 residues. Just the 42-base CDR3 DNA is kept, in frame starting at base 1. Receptor libraries were prepared by the immunoSEQ multiplex PCR assay. From pancreatic genomic DNA, the TCRbeta CDR3 region and adjacent sequences were amplified and sequenced. The study's own analysis went as follows. Productive clonality and productive rearrangement counts were measured along with repertoire diversity, which was expressed as a mean normalized Shannon-Wiener index. Control and chronic pancreatitis repertoire metrics were compared by means of the nonparametric Mann-Whitney U test. CDR3beta sequences with identical amino acid composition and length across subjects were defined as shared clonotypes. What TCRdb holds here is the immuneACCESS table cut down to in-frame rearrangements. Part of the clones is not present; checked against another copy, under half of the missing clones reflect an unresolved V gene, and the others are unexplained. V and J calls and clone size are given by that table; D and trimming were obtained from the DNA. The sample table holds 8,500 to 9,500 clones, of which 79% were seen once. The ten top clones hold 14% of the sample.

The source is a human donor with chronic pancreatitis. Source material: pancreas tissue with idiopathic chronic pancreatitis. The cell subset or site tag for this specimen amounts to: chronic pancreatitis without an identified cause. Rearrangement joined TRBV10-3 to TRBJ2-2; 12 central bases correspond to TRBD2. This receptor has the CDR3 CATSSGGDTGELFF. The DNA sequence is given as TGTGCCACCTCTAGCGGGGGGGACACCGGGGAGCTGTTTTTT.